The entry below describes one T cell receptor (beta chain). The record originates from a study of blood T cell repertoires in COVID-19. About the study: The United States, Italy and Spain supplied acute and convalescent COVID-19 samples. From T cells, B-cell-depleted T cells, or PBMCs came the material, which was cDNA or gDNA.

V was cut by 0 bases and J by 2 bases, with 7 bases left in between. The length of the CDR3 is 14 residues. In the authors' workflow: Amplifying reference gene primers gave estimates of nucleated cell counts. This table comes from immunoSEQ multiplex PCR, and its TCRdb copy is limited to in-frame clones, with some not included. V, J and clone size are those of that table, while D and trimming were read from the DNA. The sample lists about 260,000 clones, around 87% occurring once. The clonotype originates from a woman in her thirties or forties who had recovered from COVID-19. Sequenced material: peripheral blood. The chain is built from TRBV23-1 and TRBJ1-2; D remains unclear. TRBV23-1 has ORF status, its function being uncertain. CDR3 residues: CASSQSGPNYGYTF. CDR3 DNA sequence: TGCGCCAGCAGTCAATCCGGTCCGAACTATGGCTACACCTTC.